This TCR beta chain was found in a study of control samples from healthy donors and cancer patients. Clones were sequenced by immunoSEQ multiplex PCR, and TCRdb holds only the in-frame ones, with some missing. The sample contains some 130,000 clones, around nine tenths of which appear only once. Per the germline V gene, CDR1 is MGHRA and CDR2 is YSYEKL. The CDR3 loop spans 15 amino acids. Trimming left V 4 bases short and J 0 bases short, with 12 bases between. The sequenced sample consisted of blood. The receptor was isolated from a man between 18 and 35 years old in good health. This chain connects TRBV4-1 to TRBJ1-1; D is undetermined. The CDR3 DNA reads as TGCGCCAGCAGCCCCTCGGGGTTCATGAACACTGAAGCTTTCTTT. Translation gives CASSPSGFMNTEAFF.